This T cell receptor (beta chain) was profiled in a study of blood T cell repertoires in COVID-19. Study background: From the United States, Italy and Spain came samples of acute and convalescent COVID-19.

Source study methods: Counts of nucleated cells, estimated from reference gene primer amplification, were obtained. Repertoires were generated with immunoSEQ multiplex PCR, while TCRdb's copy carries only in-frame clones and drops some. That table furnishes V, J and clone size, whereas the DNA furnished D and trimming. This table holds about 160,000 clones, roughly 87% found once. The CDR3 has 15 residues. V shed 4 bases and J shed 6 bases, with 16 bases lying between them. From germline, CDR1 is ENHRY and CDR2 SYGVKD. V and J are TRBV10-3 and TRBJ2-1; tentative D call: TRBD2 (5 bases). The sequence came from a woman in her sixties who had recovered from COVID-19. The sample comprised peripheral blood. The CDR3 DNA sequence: TGTGCCATCAGTGCTTCGGACCTCGAGGGCAATGAGCAGTTCTTC. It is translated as CAISASDLEGNEQFF.